This section outlines one TCR beta chain sequence together with its context. Its antigen is unidentified. The sample is drawn from a study of cytomegalovirus exposure and HLA in healthy donors. Study at large: The approximately 610 first-cohort repertoires shared a platform with the approximately 120 validation repertoires, as reported in a later analysis.

Assay: immunoSEQ multiplex PCR; the TCRdb copy retains only in-frame clones and omits some. Of over 90,000 clones listed, just under 95% were seen once; the top ten hold roughly 0.9%. Study results and limitations: There were some public TCRs occurring in many donors, but most TCR sequences were rare.

While the first cohort had around 700 subjects, the donors belonged to the separate validation cohort of over a hundred subjects. The CDR3 consists of 16 residues. Losses at the gene ends were 6 bases for V and 2 bases for J; bases not matched to a gene: 9. CDR1 and CDR2 (germline): MDHEN, SYDVKM. The chain uses TRBV28 and TRBJ2-1; 8 bases line up with TRBD2. Material: PBMCs. The source is a woman under 30 in good health and CMV-seronegative. The CDR3 region has the DNA TGTGCCAGCAGATTTCAAATAGCGGGAACCTACAATGAGCAGTTCTTC. Encoded protein: CASRFQIAGTYNEQFF.